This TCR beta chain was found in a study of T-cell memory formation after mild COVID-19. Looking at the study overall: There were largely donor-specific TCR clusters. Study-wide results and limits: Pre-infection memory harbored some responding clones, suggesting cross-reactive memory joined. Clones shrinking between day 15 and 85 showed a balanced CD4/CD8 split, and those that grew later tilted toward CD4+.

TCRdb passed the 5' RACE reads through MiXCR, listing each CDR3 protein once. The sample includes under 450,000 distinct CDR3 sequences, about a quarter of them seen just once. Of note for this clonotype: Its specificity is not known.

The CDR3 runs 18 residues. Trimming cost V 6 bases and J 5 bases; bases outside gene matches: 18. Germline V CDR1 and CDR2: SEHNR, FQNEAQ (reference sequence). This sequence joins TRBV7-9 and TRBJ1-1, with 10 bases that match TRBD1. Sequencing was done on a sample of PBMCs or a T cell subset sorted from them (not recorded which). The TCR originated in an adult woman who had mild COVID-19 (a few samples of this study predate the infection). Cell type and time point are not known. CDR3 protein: CASSPNPGQGRWGTEAFF. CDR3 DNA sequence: TGTGCCAGCAGTCCTAACCCGGGACAGGGGCGATGGGGAACTGAAGCTTTCTTT.